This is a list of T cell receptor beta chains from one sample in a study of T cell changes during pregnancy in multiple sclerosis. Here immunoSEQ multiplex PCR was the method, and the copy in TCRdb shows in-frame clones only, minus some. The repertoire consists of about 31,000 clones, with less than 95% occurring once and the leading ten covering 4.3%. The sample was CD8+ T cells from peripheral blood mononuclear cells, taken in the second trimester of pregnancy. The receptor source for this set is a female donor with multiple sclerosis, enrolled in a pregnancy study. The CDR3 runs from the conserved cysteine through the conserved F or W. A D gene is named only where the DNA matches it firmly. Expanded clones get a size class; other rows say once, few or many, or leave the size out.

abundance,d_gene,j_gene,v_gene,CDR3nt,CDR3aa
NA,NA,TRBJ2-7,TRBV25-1,TGTGCCAGCAGTGCTACAGGGAGCTCCTACGAGCAGTACTTC,CASSATGSSYEQYF
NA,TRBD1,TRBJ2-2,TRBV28,TGTGCCAGCAGTTTACAAGCACAGGGGAAGACCGGGGAGCTGTTTTTT,CASSLQAQGKTGELFF
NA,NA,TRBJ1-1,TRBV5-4,TGTGCCAGCAGCTTACAGGGGAACACTGAAGCTTTCTTT,CASSLQGNTEAFF
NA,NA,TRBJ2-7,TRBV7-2,TGTGCCAGCAGCCCACGGGGGACCCCCTACGAGCAGTACTTC,CASSPRGTPYEQYF
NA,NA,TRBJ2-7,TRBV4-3,TGCGCCAGCAGCCAAGATATATCGGAGAACTACGAGCAGTACTTC,CASSQDISENYEQYF
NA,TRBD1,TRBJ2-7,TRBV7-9,TGTGCCAGCAGCGATGGGACAGGGTTACGCTACGAGCAGTACTTC,CASSDGTGLRYEQYF
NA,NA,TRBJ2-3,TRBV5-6,TGTGCCAGCAGCTTTCTTTCCCGGGTTTTGACAGATACGCAGTATTTT,CASSFLSRVLTDTQYF
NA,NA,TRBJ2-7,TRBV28,TGTGCCAGCAGACAAGCCGACAGTTACGAGCAGTACTTC,CASRQADSYEQYF
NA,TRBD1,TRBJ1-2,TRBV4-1,TGCGCCAGCAGCCAAGATCCGACAGGGGAGGGCTACACCTTC,CASSQDPTGEGYTF
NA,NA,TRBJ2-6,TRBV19,TGTGCCAGTAGTATAACGACCGGGGGGGCCAACGTCCTGACTTTC,CASSITTGGANVLTF
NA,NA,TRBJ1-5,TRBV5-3,TGTGCCAAAGGAGGACAGCAAAATAATCAGCCCCAGCATTTT,CAKGGQQNNQPQHF
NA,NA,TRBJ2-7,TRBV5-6,TGTGCCAGCAGCTATTCGGACAGTTCCTACGAGCAGTACTTC,CASSYSDSSYEQYF
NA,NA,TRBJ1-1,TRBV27,TGTGCCAGCGGAGCAGGGGAGAACACTGAAGCTTTCTTT,CASGAGENTEAFF
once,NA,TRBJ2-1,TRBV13,TGTGCCAGCAGCTTATGGGCAGGGGTCAATGAGCAGTTCTTC,CASSLWAGVNEQFF
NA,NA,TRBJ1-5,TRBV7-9,TGTGCCAGCAGCACAGACGGGGATCAGCCCCAGCATTTT,CASSTDGDQPQHF
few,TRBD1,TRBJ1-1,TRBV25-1,TGTGCCAGTCAGGGGGGCACTGAAGCTTTCTTT,CASQGGTEAFF
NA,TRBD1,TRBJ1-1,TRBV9,TGTGCCAGCAGCCCGAGGGGTCCCGTCGGGGGACAGGGGGGGACTGAAGCTTTCTTT,CASSPRGPVGGQGGTEAFF
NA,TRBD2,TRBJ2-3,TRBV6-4,TGTGCCAGCAGTTCTAGCGGGGGGAGCACAGATACGCAGTATTTT,CASSSSGGSTDTQYF
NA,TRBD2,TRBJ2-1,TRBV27,TGTGCCAGCAGTTTAACACTAGCGGGAGCTCGGAATGAGCAGTTCTTC,CASSLTLAGARNEQFF
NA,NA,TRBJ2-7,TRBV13,TGTGCCAGCAGCGGACACAGGGACTACGAGCAGTACTTC,CASSGHRDYEQYF
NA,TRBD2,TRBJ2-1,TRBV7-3,TGTGCCAGCAGCTTAAGGGGTGGTAGCGGGAGGGGGAATGAGCAGTTCTTC,CASSLRGGSGRGNEQFF
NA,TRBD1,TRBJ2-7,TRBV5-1,TGCGCCAGCAGCCCCGGGACAGGGGGTCCTGAGCAGTACTTC,CASSPGTGGPEQYF
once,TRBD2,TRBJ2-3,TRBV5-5,TGTGCCAGCAGCTTACTGACTAGCGGGATCACAGATACGCAGTATTTT,CASSLLTSGITDTQYF
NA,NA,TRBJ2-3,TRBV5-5,TGTGCCAGCAGCCCCCTCGGCACAGATACGCAGTATTTT,CASSPLGTDTQYF
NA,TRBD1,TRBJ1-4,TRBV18,TGTGCCAGCTCACCCCACTACAGGGGTAATAATGAAAAACTGTTTTTT,CASSPHYRGNNEKLFF
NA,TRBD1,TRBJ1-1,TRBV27,TGTGCCAGCAGTTTATTTTTCGCCCTGACAGGGACGAACACTGAAGCTTTCTTT,CASSLFFALTGTNTEAFF
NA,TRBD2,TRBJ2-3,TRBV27,TGTGCCAGCAGTTTACCCCCAGCGGGAGCCACAGATACGCAGTATTTT,CASSLPPAGATDTQYF
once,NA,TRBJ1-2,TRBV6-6,TGTGCCAGCAGTTACTCGATAATAGGCTGGGCATATGGCTACACCTTC,CASSYSIIGWAYGYTF
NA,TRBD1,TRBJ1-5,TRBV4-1,TGCGCCAGCGGAGGGGGCGGGAGCAATCAGCCCCAGCATTTT,CASGGGGSNQPQHF
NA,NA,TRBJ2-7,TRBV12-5,TGTGCTAGTGGTTTAGCAGGGGATTCCTACGAGCAGTACTTC,CASGLAGDSYEQYF
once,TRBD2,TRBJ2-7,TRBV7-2,TGTGCCAGCAGCCGTGGGCGGGAGGGCCGCTACGAGCAGTACTTC,CASSRGREGRYEQYF
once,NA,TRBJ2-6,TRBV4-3,TGCGCCAGCAGCCAAGATCCCACCGGTGGGGCCAACGTCCTGACTTTC,CASSQDPTGGANVLTF
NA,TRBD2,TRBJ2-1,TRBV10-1,TGCGCCAGCAGTGAGAGCGTAGCTGGCGGGAGGGGTTACAATGAGCAGTTCTTC,CASSESVAGGRGYNEQFF
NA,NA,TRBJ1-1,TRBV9,TGTGCCAGCAGCGTAGTTTTGGGCAGTCGGAACACTGAAGCTTTCTTT,CASSVVLGSRNTEAFF
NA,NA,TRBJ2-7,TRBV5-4,TGTGCCAGCAGCTTGAGAGCAGACACCTACGAGCAGTACTTC,CASSLRADTYEQYF
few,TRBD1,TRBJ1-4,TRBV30,TGTGCCTGGGACAGGGGTAATGAAAAACTGTTTTTT,CAWDRGNEKLFF
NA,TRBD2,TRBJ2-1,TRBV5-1,TGCGCCAGCAGCTCGCTTCCGGGACTAGCGGTCTACAATGAGCAGTTCTTC,CASSSLPGLAVYNEQFF
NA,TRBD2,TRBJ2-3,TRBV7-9,TGTGCCAGCAGCTTAGTAGGCGGGAGGGCCTACACAGATACGCAGTATTTT,CASSLVGGRAYTDTQYF
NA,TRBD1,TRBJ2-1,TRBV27,TGTGCCAGCAGTTTATGGGGACAGGGTCTGAAGGAGCAGTTCTTC,CASSLWGQGLKEQFF
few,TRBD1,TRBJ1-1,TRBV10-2,TGCGGGACAGGGGAAGGGACTGAAGCTTTCTTT,CGTGEGTEAFF
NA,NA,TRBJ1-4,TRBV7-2,TGTGCCAGCAGCTTAGGGCAGGGGCATGAAAAACTGTTTTTT,CASSLGQGHEKLFF
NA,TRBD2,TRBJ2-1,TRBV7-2,TGTGCCAGCAGCTTAAGACTAGCGGGGGACAATGAGCAGTTCTTC,CASSLRLAGDNEQFF
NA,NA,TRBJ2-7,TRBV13,TGTGCCAGCAGCTCCAGGGGCCACGAGCAGTACTTC,CASSSRGHEQYF
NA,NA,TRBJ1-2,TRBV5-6,TGTGCCAGCAGCTATACAGGGTATGGCTACACCTTC,CASSYTGYGYTF
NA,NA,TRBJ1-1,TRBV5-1,TGCGCCAGCAGCTTGATCGGGAACACTGAAGCTTTCTTT,CASSLIGNTEAFF
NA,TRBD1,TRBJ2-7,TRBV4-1,TGCGCCAGCAGCCACACCCAGGGGGCCTACGAGCAGTACTTC,CASSHTQGAYEQYF
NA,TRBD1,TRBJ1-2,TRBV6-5,TGTGCCAGCACCCTAGGGACAGTCTATGGCTACACCTTC,CASTLGTVYGYTF
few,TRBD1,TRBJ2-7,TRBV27,TGTGCCAGCAGTCTTATACCGGGACAGGGGATAGACGAGCAGTACTTC,CASSLIPGQGIDEQYF
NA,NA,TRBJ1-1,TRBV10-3,TGTGCCATCAGTGAGTCCGACACTGAAGCTTTCTTT,CAISESDTEAFF
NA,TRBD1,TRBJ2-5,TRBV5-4,TGTGCCAGCAGCCAATGGACAGGGGCGCAAGAGACCCAGTACTTC,CASSQWTGAQETQYF
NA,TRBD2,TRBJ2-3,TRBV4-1,TGCGCCAGCAGCCCCCTTAGCGGGAGGGGCACAGATACGCAGTATTTT,CASSPLSGRGTDTQYF
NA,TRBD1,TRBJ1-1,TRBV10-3,TGTGCCATCAGTGACCCCGGGACAGGGGGCGCGGACACTGAAGCTTTCTTT,CAISDPGTGGADTEAFF
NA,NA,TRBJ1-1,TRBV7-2,TGTGCCAGCAGCTTACTGCTGCTAGCTGAAGCTTTCTTT,CASSLLLLAEAFF
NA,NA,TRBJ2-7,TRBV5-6,TGTGCCAGCAGCACCACAGGAGATGTCTGGCGGGAGCAGTACTTC,CASSTTGDVWREQYF
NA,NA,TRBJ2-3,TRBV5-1,TGCGCCAGCAGCCTGGGGGACTCATACACAGATACGCAGTATTTT,CASSLGDSYTDTQYF
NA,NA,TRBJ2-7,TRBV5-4,TGTGCCAGCAGCTTTGGCTTAACCTACGAGCAGTACTTC,CASSFGLTYEQYF
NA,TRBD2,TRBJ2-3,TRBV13,TGTGCCAGCAGCTCCCGAAGTAGCGGGAGATCCTCCACAGATACGCAGTATTTT,CASSSRSSGRSSTDTQYF
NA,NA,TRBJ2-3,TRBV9,TGTGCCAGCAGCGTAGGGCGCACAGATACGCAGTATTTT,CASSVGRTDTQYF
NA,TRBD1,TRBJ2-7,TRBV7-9,TGTGCCAGCAGCGAGGAAGACAGGGTAGGGAACGAGCAGTACTTC,CASSEEDRVGNEQYF